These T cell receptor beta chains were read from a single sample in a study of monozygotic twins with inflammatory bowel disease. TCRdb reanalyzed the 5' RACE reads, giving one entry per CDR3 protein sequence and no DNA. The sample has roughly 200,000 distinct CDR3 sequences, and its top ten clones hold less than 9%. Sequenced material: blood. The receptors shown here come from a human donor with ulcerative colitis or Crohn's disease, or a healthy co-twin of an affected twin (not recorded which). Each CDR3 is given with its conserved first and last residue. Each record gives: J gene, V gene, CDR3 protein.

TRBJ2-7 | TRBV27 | CASSRTGLAGAYEQYF
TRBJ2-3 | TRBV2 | CASSVRTGTDTQYF
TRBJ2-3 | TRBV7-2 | CASSAQTGAFYTDTQYF
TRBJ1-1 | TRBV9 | CASSGDSRNTEAFF
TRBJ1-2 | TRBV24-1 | CATSDSGFGYGYTF
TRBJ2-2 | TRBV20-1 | CSAGGTGTKSNTGELFF
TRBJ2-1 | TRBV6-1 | CASSPLGFNSYNEQFF
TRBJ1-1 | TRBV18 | CASSPEGRPLNTEAFF
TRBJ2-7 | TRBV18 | CASSPLPANLNEQYF
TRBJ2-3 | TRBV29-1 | CSVEWGFTDTQYF
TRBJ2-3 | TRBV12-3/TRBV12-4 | CASREPGQGTDTQYF
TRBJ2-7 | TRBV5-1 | CASSLEPEDEQYF
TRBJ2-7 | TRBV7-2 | CASSLGTQQYF
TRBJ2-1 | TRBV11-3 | CASSSTPNEQFF
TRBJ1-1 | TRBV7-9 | CASSSETGRGTEAFF
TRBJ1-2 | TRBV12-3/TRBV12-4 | CASSYRSFDYGYTF
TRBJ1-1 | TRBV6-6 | CASRRTGRLPEAFF
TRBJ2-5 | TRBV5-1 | CASSLDVRQETQYF
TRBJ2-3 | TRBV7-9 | CASSYLKRSVFTDTQYF
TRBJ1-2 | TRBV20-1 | CSASQGNGYGYTF
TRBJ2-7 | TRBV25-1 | CASSQGPLSSYEQYF
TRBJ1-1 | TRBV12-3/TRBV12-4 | CASREQGGTEAFF
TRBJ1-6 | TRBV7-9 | CASSSRGWSSSPLHF
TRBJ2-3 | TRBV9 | CASSVGPASTDTQYF
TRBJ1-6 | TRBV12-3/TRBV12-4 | CASSLDPIAPLHF
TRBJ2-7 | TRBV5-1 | CASSWTGTRYEQYF
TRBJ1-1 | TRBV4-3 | CASSQELFDTEAFF